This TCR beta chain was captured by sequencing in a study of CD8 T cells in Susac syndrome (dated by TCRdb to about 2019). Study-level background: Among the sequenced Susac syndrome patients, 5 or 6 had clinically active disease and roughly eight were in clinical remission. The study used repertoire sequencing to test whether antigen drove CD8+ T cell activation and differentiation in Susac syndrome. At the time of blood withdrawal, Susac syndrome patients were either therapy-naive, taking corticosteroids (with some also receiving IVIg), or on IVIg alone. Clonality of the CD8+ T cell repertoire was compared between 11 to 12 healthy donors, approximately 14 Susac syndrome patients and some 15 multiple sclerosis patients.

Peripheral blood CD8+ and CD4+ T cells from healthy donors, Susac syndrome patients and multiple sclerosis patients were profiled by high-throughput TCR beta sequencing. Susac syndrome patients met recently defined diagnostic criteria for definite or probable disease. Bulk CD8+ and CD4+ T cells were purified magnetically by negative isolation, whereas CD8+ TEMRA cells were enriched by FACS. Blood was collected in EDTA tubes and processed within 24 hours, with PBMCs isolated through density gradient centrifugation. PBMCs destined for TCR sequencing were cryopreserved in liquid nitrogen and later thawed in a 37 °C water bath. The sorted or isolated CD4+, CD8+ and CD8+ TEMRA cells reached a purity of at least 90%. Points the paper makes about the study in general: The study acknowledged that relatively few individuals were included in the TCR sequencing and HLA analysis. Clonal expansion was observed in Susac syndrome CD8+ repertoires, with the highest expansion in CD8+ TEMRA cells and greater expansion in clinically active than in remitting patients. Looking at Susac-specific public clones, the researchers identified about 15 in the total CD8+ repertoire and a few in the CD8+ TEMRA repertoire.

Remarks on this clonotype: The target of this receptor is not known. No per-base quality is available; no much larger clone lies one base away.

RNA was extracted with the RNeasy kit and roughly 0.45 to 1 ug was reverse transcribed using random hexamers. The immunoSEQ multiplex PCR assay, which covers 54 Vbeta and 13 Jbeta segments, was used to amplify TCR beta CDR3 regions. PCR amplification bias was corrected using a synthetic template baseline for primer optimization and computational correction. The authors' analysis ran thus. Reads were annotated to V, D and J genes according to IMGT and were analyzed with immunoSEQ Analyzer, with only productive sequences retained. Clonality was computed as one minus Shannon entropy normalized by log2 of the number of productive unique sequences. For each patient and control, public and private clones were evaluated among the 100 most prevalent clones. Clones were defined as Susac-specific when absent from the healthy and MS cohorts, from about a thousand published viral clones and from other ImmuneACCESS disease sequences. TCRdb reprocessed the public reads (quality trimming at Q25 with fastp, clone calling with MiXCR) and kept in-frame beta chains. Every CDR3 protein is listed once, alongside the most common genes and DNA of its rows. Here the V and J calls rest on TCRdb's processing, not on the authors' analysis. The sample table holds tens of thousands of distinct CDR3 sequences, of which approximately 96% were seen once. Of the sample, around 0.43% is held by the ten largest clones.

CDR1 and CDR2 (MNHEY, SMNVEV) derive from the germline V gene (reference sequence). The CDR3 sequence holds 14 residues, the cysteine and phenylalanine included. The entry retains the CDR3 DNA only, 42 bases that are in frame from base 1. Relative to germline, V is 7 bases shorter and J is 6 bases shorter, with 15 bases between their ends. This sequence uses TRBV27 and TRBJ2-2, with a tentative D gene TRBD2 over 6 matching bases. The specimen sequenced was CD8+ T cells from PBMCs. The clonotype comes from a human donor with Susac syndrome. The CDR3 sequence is CASKYGGKAGELFF. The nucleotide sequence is TGTGCCAGCAAGTACGGCGGGAAGGCCGGGGAGCTGTTTTTT.